What follows describes a single T cell receptor beta chain. Its target is unknown. A 5'RACE template switching approach incorporating UMIs was used to make TCR beta cDNA. TCRdb re-called the 5' RACE reads and shows each CDR3 protein once, DNA omitted. Recorded here are about 390,000 distinct CDR3 sequences; the top ten clones represent 9.5% to 12%. CDR3 length: 14 residues. CDR1 is MNHNS and CDR2 is SASEGT in the germline V gene. This sample is drawn from a study of T cells expressing NK-cell markers. Study information: The eight sequenced donors comprised seven who were HCMV-seropositive and one who was seronegative. Broader study findings: CD8+ T cells in six donors included dominant NKG2C+ clonotypes at 1.0-7.0%. These clonotypes also led the CD3+CD56-NKG2C+ fraction in a handful of donors.

Source material: blood T cells: a sorted CD56 or NKG2C T cell subset, CD4+ or CD8+ T cells, or bulk PBMC T cells (not recorded which). The receptor's source is a woman aged 50 to 60 in good health. The J gene is TRBJ1-5, the V gene TRBV6-1. The CDR3 here is CASRESYSNQPQHF.